This paragraph reports one T cell receptor beta chain. Its matching antigen is unknown. This entry comes from a study of cytomegalovirus exposure and HLA in healthy donors. Study information: Among the approximately 370 donors who were genotyped, 70% to 90% fell in the genetic ancestry cluster that is associated with self-reported Caucasian donors. Study-wide findings and caveats: The later analysis indicated that the majority of CMV-associated TCR beta chains appeared HLA-restricted.

Unmatched junction bases numbered 5, after V lost 4 bases and J lost 8 bases. CDR3 size: 14 residues. Germline CDR1 reads SGHRS; CDR2 reads YFSETQ. 13 Jbeta primers and 60 Vbeta primers were used for the PCR. Here immunoSEQ multiplex PCR was the method, and the copy in TCRdb shows in-frame clones only, minus some. Among 100,000 to 150,000 clones listed, 50% to 75% were seen once. The rearrangement links TRBV5-1 to TRBJ2-2; 10 bases align to TRBD1. This clonotype originated in a woman between 40 and 55 years old in good health and CMV-seronegative. Sequencing was performed on PBMCs. CDR3 DNA sequence: TGCGCCAGCAGCCCGGGACAGGGGTTGGGGGAGCTGTTTTTT. Its translation is CASSPGQGLGELFF. The full variable domain, with the rest looked up from reference TRBV5-1 and TRBJ2-2, is KAGVTQTPRYLIKTRGQQVTLSCSPISGHRSVSWYQQTPGQGLQFLFEYFSETQRNKGNFPGRFSGRQFSNSRSEMNVSTLELGDSALYLCASSPGQGLGELFFGEGSRLTVL.